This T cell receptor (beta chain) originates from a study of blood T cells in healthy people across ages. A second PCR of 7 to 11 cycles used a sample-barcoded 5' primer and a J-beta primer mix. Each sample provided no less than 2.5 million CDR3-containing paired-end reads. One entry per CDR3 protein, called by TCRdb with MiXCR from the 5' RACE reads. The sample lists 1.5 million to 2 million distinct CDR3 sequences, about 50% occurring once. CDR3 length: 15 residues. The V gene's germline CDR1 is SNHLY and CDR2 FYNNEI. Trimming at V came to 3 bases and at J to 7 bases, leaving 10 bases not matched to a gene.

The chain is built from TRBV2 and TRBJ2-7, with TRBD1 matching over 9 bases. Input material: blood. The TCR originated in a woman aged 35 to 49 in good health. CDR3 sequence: CASSDWGQGRNEQYF. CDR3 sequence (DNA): TGTGCCAGCAGTGATTGGGGACAGGGTAGGAATGAGCAGTACTTC.